The present T cell receptor beta chain was sequenced within a study of a mutant IDH1 vaccine in newly diagnosed glioma. Study context: Treated patients had a mean age of 40.4 years and a sex split that was around 60% male and roughly 38% female.

Whole-study results and caveats: Vaccine-induced immune responses occurred in approximately 93% of patients.

As to time point: week 5, during vaccination. The study gave 300 ug of mutant IDH1 20-mer peptide per vaccine dose, with topical imiquimod. Data came from immunoSEQ multiplex PCR; TCRdb stores just in-frame clones and leaves some out. This sample has fewer than 35,000 clones, with 56% found just once. About this clone itself: Its matching antigen is unknown.

From germline, CDR1 is SGHVS and CDR2 FNYEAQ. Trimming removed 5 bases from V and 4 bases from J, with 10 bases in between. The CDR3 runs to 13 residues. The chain uses TRBV7-6 and TRBJ2-3; unclear D gene. The sequence was obtained from a woman younger than 35 with glioma. The sample in question was PBMCs, obtained from a glioma patient whose treatment included an IDH1 peptide vaccine. CDR3: CASSQIRADTQYF. The CDR3 coding sequence is TGTGCCAGCAGCCAAATCCGGGCAGATACGCAGTATTTT.